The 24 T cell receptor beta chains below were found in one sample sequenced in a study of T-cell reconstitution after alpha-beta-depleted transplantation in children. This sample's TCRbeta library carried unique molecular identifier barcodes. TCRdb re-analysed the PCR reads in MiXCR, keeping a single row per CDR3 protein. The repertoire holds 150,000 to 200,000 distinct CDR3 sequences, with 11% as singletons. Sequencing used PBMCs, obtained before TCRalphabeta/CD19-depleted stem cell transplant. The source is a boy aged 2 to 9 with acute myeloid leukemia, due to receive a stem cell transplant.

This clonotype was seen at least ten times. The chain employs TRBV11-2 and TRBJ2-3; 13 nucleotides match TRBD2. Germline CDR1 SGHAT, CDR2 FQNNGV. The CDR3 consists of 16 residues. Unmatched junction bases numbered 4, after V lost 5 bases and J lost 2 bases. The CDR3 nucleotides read TGTGCCAGCAGCAAACTAGCGGGGGGGCTCACAGATACGCAGTATTTT. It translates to CASSKLAGGLTDTQYF.

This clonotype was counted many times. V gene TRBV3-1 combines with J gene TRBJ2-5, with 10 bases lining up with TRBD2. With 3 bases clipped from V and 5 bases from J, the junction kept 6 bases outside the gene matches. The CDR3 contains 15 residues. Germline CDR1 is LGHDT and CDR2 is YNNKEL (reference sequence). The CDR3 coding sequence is TGTGCCAGCAGCCAGGAGCGGGGGGGCCCGGAGACCCAGTACTTC. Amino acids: CASSQERGGPETQYF.

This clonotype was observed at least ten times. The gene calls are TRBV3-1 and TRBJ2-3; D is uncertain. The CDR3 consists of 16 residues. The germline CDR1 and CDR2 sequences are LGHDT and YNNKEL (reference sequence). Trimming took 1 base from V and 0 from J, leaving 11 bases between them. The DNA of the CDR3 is TGTGCCAGCAGCCAAGTCGTCTTCTCAAGCACAGATACGCAGTATTTT. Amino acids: CASSQVVFSSTDTQYF.

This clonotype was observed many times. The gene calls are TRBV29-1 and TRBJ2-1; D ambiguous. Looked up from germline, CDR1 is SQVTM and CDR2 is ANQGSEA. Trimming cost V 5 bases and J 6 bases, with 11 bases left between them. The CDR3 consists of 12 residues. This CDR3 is CSVNGYLNEQFF. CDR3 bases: TGCAGCGTTAATGGCTATCTCAATGAGCAGTTCTTC.

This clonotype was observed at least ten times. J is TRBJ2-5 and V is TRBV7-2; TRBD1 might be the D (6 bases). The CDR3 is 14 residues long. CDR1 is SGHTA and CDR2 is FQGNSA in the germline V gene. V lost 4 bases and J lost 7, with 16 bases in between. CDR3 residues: CASSSAQGFRTQYF. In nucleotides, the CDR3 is TGTGCCAGCAGCTCAGCACAGGGTTTTCGGACCCAGTACTTC.

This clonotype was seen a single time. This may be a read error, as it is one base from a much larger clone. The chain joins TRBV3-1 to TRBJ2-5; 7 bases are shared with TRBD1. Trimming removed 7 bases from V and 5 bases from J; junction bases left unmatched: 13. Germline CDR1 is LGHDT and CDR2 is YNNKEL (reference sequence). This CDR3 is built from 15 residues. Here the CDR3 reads CASNQTGRAIETQYF. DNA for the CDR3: TGTGCCAGCAACCAGACAGGGCGGGCTATCGAGACCCAGTACTTC.

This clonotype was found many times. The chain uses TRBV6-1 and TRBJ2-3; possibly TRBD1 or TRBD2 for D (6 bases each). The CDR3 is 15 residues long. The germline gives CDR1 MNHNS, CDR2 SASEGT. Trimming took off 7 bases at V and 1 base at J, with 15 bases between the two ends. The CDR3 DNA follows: TGTGCCAGCAACCGAAGGGGGGCCCGCACAGATACGCAGTATTTT. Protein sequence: CASNRRGARTDTQYF.

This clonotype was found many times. The CDR3 region has the DNA TGTGCCAGCAGCTCGCGTACCGCGGGGGCCAACGTCCTGACTTTC. Its protein is CASSSRTAGANVLTF. V gene TRBV7-3 combines with J gene TRBJ2-6, with D hard to call. Germline V gene data show CDR1 as SGHTA and CDR2 as FQGTGA. CDR3 length: 15 amino acids. The V gene lost 4 bases and the J gene lost 4 bases, with 11 bases spanning the gap.

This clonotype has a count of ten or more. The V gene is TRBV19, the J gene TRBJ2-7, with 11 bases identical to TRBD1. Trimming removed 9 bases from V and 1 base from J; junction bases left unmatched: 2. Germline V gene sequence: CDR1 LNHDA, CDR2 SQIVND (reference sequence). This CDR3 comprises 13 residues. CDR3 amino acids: CASGTGGSYEQYF. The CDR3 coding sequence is TGTGCCAGCGGGACAGGGGGTTCCTACGAGCAGTACTTC.

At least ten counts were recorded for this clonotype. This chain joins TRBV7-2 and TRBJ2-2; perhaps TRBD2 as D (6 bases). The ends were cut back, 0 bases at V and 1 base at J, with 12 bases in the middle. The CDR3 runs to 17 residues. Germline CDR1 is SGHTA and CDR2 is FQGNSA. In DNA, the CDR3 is TGTGCCAGCAGCTTAGCGAGCGGGCATCTGAACACCGGGGAGCTGTTTTTT. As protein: CASSLASGHLNTGELFF.

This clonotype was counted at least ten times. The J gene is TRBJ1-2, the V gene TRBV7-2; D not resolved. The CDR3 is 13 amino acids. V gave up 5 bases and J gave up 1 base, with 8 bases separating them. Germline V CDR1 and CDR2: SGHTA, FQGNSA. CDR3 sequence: CASSPIFNYGYTF. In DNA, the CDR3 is TGTGCCAGCAGCCCCATCTTTAACTATGGCTACACCTTC.

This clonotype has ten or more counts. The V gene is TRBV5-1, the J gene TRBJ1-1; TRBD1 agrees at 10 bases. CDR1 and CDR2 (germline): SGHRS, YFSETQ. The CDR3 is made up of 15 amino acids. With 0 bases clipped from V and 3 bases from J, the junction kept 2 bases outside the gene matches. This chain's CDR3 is CASSLEGQGYTEAFF. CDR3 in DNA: TGCGCCAGCAGCTTGGAGGGACAGGGGTACACTGAAGCTTTCTTT.

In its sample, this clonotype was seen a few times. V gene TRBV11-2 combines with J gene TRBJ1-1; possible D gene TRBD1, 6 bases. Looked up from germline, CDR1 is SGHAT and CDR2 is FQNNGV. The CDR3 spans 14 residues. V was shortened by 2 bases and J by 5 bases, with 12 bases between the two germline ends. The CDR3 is CASSLSYRETEAFF. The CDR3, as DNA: TGTGCCAGCAGCTTATCGTACAGGGAGACTGAAGCTTTCTTT.

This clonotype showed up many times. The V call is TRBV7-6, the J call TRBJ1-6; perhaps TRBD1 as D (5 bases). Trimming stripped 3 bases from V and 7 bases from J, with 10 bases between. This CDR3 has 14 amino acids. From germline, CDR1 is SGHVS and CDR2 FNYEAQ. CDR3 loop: CASSFRDENSPLHF. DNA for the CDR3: TGTGCCAGCAGCTTCCGGGACGAAAATTCACCCCTCCACTTT.

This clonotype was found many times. The CDR3 DNA reads as TGTGCCAGCAGTCCCACTTGGGCGGACACCGGGGAGCTGTTTTTT. Residues: CASSPTWADTGELFF. The chain recombines TRBV6-5 with TRBJ2-2; D is unresolved. The CDR3 is 15 amino acids. In germline, CDR1 is MNHEY, CDR2 SVGAGI. Trimming removed 5 bases at V and 3 bases at J, with 13 bases between.

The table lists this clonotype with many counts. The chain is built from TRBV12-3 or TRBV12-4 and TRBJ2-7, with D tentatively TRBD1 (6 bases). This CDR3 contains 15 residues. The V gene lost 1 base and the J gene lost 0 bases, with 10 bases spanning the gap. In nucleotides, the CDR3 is TGTGCCAGCAGTTTAGGCTGGGGGCCCTCCTACGAGCAGTACGTC. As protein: CASSLGWGPSYEQYV.

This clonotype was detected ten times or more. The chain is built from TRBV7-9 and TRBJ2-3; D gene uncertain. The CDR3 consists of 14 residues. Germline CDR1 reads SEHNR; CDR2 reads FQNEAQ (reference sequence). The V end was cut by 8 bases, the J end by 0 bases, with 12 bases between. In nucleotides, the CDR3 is TGTGCCAGCTCACTTGCGTCTAGCACAGATACGCAGTATTTT. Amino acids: CASSLASSTDTQYF.

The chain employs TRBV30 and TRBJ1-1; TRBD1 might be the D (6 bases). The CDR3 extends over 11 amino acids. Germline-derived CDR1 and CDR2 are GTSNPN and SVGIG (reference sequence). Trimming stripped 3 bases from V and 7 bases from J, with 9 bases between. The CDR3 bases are TGTGCCTGGAGAAGGGGGGGTGAAGCTTTCTTT. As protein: CAWRRGGEAFF.

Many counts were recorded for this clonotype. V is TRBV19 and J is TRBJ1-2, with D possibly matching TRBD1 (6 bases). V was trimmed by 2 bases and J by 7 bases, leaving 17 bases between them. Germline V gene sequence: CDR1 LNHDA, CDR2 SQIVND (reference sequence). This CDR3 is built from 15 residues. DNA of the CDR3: TGTGCCAGTAGTATATTGGGGGCCGGACCCCTTGGCTACACCTTC. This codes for CASSILGAGPLGYTF.

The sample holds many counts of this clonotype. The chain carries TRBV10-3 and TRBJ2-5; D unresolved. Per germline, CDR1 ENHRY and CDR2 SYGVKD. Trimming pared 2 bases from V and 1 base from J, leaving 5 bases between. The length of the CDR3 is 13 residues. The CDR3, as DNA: TGTGCCATCAGTGAGAACTCCCAAGAGACCCAGTACTTC. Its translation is CAISENSQETQYF.

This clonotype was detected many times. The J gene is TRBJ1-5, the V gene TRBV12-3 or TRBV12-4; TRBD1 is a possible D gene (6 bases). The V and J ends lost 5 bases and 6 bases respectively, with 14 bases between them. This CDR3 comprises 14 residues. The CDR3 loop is CASSAKGEGQPQHF. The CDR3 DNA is TGTGCCAGCAGTGCAAAGGGGGAAGGTCAGCCCCAGCATTTT.

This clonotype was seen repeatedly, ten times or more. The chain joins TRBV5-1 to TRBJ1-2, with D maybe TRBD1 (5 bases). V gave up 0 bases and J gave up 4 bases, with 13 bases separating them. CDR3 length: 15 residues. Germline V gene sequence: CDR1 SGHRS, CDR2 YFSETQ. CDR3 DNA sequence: TGCGCCAGCAGCTTGGGGGGCAGAACTTCCTATGGCTACACCTTC. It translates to CASSLGGRTSYGYTF.

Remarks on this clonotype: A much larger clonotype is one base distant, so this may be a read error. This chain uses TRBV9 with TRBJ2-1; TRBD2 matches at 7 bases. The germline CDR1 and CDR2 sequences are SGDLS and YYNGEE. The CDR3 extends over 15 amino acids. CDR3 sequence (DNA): TGTGCCAGCACGGAGCGGGACGCCCCCTACAATGAGCATTTCTTC. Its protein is CASTERDAPYNEHFF.

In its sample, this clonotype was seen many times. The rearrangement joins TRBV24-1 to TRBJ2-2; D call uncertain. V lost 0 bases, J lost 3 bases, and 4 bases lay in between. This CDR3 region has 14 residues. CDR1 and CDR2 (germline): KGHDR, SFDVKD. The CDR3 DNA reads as TGTGCCACCAGTGATTTGCGGGACACCGGGGAGCTGTTTTTT. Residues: CATSDLRDTGELFF.